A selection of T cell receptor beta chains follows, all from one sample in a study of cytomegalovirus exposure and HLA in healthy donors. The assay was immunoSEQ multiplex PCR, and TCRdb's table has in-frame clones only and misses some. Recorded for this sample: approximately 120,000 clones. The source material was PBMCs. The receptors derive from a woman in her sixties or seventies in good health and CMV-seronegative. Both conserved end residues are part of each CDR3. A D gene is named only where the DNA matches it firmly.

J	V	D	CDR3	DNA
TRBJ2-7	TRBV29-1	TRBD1	CSVEQGAYEQYF	TGCAGCGTTGAACAGGGGGCGTACGAGCAGTACTTC
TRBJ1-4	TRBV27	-	CASSFSAGEKLFF	TGTGCCAGCAGTTTCTCGGCAGGGGAAAAACTGTTTTTT
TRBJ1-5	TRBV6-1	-	CASSGGVGGISNQPQHF	TGTGCCAGCAGTGGGGGAGTGGGGGGGATCAGCAATCAGCCCCAGCATTTT
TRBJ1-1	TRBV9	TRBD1	CASSARDRMNTEAFF	TGTGCCAGCAGCGCCAGGGACAGAATGAACACTGAAGCTTTCTTT
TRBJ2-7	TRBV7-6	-	CASSPGGGGAYEQYF	TGTGCCAGCAGCCCCGGGGGAGGGGGGGCCTACGAGCAGTACTTC
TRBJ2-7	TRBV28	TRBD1	CASRGQGRWDEQYF	TGTGCCAGCAGGGGACAGGGGCGATGGGACGAGCAGTACTTC
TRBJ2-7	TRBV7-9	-	CASSLVARAEVQYF	TGTGCCAGCAGCTTAGTCGCCAGGGCAGAGGTTCAGTACTTC
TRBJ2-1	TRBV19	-	CASSSRDSISYNEQFF	TGTGCCAGTAGTTCCCGGGACTCAATCTCCTACAATGAGCAGTTCTTC
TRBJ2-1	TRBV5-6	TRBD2	CASSMLTSGYYNEQFF	TGTGCCAGCAGCATGCTGACTAGCGGTTATTACAATGAGCAGTTCTTC
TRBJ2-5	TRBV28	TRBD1	CASSRRQGIQETQYF	TGTGCCAGCAGTCGTCGACAGGGGATCCAAGAGACCCAGTACTTC
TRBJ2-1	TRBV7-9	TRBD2	CASNPPGTRTNEQFF	TGTGCCAGCAACCCACCCGGGACTAGGACCAATGAGCAGTTCTTC
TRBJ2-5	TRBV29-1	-	CSAAWAETQYF	TGCAGCGCCGCCTGGGCGGAGACCCAGTACTTC
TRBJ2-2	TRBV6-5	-	CASSWAHPNTGELFF	TGTGCCAGCAGTTGGGCGCATCCAAACACCGGGGAGCTGTTTTTT
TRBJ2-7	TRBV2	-	CASQDIFSYEQYF	TGTGCCTCACAGGACATTTTTTCCTACGAGCAGTACTTC
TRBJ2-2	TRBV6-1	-	CASSDRVWRDTGELFF	TGTGCCAGCAGTGACAGGGTTTGGCGTGACACCGGGGAGCTGTTTTTT
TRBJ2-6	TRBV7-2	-	CASSPGTSSSGANVLTF	TGTGCCAGCAGCCCGGGGACATCCAGCTCTGGGGCCAACGTCCTGACTTTC
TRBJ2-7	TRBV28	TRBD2	CASTSAGGTYEQYF	TGTGCCAGCACCTCAGCGGGAGGAACCTACGAGCAGTACTTC
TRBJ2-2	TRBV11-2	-	CASSLVRDANTGELFF	TGTGCCAGCAGCTTAGTTCGGGATGCGAACACCGGGGAGCTGTTTTTT
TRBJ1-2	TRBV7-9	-	CASSPAGNYGYTF	TGTGCCAGCAGCCCCGCAGGGAACTATGGCTACACCTTC
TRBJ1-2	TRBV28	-	CASNPGSGSNYGYTF	TGTGCCAGCAACCCTGGGTCCGGGTCCAACTATGGCTACACCTTC
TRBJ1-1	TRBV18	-	CASSPRETEAFF	TGTGCCAGCTCACCAAGAGAAACTGAAGCTTTCTTT
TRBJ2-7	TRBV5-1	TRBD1	CASSLAIRGLTKQYF	TGCGCCAGCAGCTTGGCCATCAGGGGGCTCACTAAGCAGTACTTC
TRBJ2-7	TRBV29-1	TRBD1	CSVITGTGEGEQYF	TGCAGCGTAATTACCGGGACAGGGGAAGGCGAGCAGTACTTC
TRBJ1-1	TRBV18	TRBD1	CASSPKRTGITEAFF	TGTGCCAGCTCACCTAAAAGGACAGGGATCACTGAAGCTTTCTTT
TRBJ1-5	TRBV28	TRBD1	CASNHPRQGAGQPQHF	TGTGCCAGCAACCATCCTCGACAGGGGGCTGGGCAGCCCCAGCATTTT
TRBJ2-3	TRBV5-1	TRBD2	CASSFDRREGTADTQYF	TGCGCCAGCAGCTTTGATCGGCGGGAGGGGACGGCAGATACGCAGTATTTT
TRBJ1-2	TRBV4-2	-	CASSQEGATPTYGYTF	TGTGCCAGCAGCCAAGAGGGGGCCACCCCTACCTATGGCTACACCTTC
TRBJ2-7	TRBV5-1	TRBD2	CASSPRTSGGSIEQYF	TGCGCCAGCAGCCCCCGGACTAGCGGGGGGTCTATTGAGCAGTACTTC
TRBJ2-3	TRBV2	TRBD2	CASDSSGGVDTQYF	TGTGCCAGTGACTCTAGCGGGGGGGTCGATACGCAGTATTTT
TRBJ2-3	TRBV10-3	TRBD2	CAMAGGIGTDTQYF	TGTGCCATGGCGGGGGGCATCGGCACAGATACGCAGTATTTT
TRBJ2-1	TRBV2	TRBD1	CASSVSGTDNNEQFF	TGTGCCAGCAGTGTTTCCGGGACAGACAACAATGAGCAGTTCTTC
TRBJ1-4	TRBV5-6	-	CASRHRVTNEKLFF	TGTGCCAGCAGACACAGGGTAACTAATGAAAAACTGTTTTTT
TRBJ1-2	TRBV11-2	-	CASNLAQGSTF	TGTGCCAGCAACTTAGCGCAGGGGAGCACCTTC
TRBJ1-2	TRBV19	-	CASSINYGYTF	TGTGCCAGTAGCATCAACTATGGCTACACCTTC
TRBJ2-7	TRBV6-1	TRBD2	CASNQVAGGSYEQYF	TGTGCCAGCAATCAGGTAGCGGGGGGCTCCTACGAGCAGTACTTC
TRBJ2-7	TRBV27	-	CASSFLSYEQYF	TGTGCCAGCAGTTTCCTCTCCTACGAGCAGTACTTC
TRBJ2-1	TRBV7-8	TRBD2	CASSSFSGITYNEQFF	TGTGCCAGCAGCTCTTTTAGCGGGATTACCTACAATGAGCAGTTCTTC
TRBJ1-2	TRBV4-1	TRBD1	CASSHEGQHYGYTF	TGCGCCAGCAGCCACGAGGGACAGCACTATGGCTACACCTTC
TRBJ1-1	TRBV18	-	CASSPIQENTEAFF	TGTGCCAGCTCACCAATACAGGAGAACACTGAAGCTTTCTTT
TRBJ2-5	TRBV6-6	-	CASSYGARWETQYF	TGTGCCAGCAGTTACGGAGCCCGATGGGAGACCCAGTACTTC
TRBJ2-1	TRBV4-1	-	CASMSGREDNEQFF	TGCGCCAGTATGAGCGGACGGGAAGACAATGAGCAGTTCTTC
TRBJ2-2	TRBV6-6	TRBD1	CASRGQGVTGELFF	TGTGCCAGCAGGGGACAGGGGGTCACCGGGGAGCTGTTTTTT
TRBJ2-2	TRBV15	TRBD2	CATSRPRGLAGPGTGELFF	TGTGCCACCAGCAGACCCCGAGGGCTAGCGGGCCCAGGGACCGGGGAGCTGTTTTTT
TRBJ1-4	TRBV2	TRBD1	CASNPGQGNEKLFF	TGTGCCAGCAATCCGGGACAGGGGAATGAAAAACTGTTTTTT
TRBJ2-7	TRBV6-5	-	CASSPLGVISYEQYF	TGTGCCAGCAGTCCCCTCGGGGTGATTTCCTACGAGCAGTACTTC
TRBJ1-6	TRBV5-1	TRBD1	CASSIGQGANSPLHF	TGCGCCAGCAGCATAGGACAGGGCGCTAATTCACCCCTCCACTTT
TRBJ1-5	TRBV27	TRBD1	CASSLLPGQGNQPQHF	TGTGCCAGCAGTCTCCTACCGGGACAGGGCAATCAGCCCCAGCATTTT
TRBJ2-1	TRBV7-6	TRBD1	CASSSGTERYNEQFF	TGTGCCAGCAGCTCCGGGACAGAGAGATACAATGAGCAGTTCTTC
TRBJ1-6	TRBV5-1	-	CASSIHPSGNSPLHF	TGCGCCAGCAGCATTCACCCGTCGGGAAATTCACCCCTCCACTTT
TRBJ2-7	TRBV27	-	CASSLRLGAGEQYF	TGTGCCAGCAGTTTAAGGCTGGGGGCGGGCGAGCAGTACTTC
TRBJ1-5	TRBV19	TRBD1	CASSIDNWQGTGLSNQPQHF	TGTGCCAGTAGTATAGATAATTGGCAGGGGACAGGACTTAGCAATCAGCCCCAGCATTTT
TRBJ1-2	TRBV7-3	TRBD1	CASSSTGGAIGYTF	TGTGCCAGCAGTTCTACAGGGGGCGCGATCGGCTACACCTTC
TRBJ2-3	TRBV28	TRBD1	CASSLPGQGVTDTQYF	TGTGCCAGCAGTTTACCCGGACAGGGGGTCACAGATACGCAGTATTTT
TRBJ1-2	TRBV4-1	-	CASSQDPPKGYTF	TGCGCCAGCAGCCAAGATCCCCCTAAAGGCTACACCTTC
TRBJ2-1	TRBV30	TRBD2	CAWSKLAGVSGEQFF	TGTGCCTGGAGCAAACTAGCGGGAGTTTCGGGAGAGCAGTTCTTC
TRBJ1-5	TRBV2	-	CASSPDSPNQPQHF	TGTGCCAGCAGCCCGGACAGTCCCAATCAGCCCCAGCATTTT
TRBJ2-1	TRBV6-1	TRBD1	CASRWQGATDEQFF	TGTGCCAGCAGATGGCAGGGGGCGACGGATGAGCAGTTCTTC
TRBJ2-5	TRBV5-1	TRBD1	CASRRDRGRRETQYF	TGCGCCAGCCGGCGGGACAGGGGTAGGCGAGAGACCCAGTACTTC
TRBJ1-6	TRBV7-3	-	CASSAAGGNSPLHF	TGTGCCAGCAGCGCAGCGGGGGGCAACTCACCCCTCCACTTT